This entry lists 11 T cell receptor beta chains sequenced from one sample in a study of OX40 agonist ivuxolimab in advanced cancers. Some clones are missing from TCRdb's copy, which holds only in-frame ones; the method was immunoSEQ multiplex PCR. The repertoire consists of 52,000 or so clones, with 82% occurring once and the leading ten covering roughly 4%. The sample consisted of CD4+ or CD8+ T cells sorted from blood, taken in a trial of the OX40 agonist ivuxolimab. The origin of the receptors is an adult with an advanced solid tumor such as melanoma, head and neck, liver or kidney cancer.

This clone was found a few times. DNA for the CDR3: TGCGCCAGCAGCCAACTGGGTCGTACGCAGTATTTT. As protein: CASSQLGRTQYF. The chain uses TRBV4-3 and TRBJ2-3; D unclear. Germline CDR1 is LGHNA and CDR2 is YSLEER. V lost 2 bases, J lost 8 bases, and 8 bases lay in between. The CDR3 length is 12 residues.

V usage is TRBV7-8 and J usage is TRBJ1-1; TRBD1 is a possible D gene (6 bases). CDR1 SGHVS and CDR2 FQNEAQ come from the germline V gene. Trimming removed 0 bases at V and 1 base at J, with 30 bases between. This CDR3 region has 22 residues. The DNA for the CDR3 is TGTGCCAGCAGCTTAGCACGGGACATCCCCCGGTGGGTTGGAATTACGAACACTGAAGCTTTCTTT. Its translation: CASSLARDIPRWVGITNTEAFF. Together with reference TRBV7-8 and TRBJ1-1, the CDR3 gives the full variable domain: GAGVSQSPRYKVAKRGQDVALRCDPISGHVSLFWYQQALGQGPEFLTYFQNEAQLDKSGLPSDRFFAERPEGSVSTLKIQRTQQEDSAVYLCASSLARDIPRWVGITNTEAFFGQGTRLTVV.

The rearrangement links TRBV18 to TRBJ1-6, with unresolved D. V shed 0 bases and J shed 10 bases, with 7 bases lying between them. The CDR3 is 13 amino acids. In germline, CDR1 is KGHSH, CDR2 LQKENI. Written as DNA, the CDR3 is TGTGCCAGCTCACCACCGAAGCACTCACCCCTCCACTTT. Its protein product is CASSPPKHSPLHF.

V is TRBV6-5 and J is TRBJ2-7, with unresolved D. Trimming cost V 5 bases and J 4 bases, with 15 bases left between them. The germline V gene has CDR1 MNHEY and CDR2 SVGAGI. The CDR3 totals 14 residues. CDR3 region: CASSPQGRIYEQYF. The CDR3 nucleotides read TGTGCCAGCAGTCCCCAAGGACGGATTTACGAGCAGTACTTC.

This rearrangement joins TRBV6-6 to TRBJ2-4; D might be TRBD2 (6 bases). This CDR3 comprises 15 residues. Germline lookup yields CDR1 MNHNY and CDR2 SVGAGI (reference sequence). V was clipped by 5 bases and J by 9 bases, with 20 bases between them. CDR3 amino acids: CASSARAGRESIQYF. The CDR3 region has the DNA TGTGCCAGCAGTGCGCGGGCGGGGCGTGAATCCATTCAGTACTTC.

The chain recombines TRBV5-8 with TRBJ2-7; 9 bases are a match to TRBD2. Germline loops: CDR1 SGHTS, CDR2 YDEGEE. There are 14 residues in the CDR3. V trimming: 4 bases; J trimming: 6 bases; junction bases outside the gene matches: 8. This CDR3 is CASSDSGGLGEQYF. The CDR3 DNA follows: TGTGCCAGCAGCGATAGCGGGGGTCTTGGCGAGCAGTACTTC.

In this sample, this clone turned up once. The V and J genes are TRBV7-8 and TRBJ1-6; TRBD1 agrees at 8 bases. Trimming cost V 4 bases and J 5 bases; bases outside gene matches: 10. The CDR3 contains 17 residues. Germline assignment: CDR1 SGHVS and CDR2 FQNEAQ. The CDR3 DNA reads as TGTGCCAGCAGCTCGGACAGGGCCAGTTTTGATAATTCACCCCTCCACTTT. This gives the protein CASSSDRASFDNSPLHF.

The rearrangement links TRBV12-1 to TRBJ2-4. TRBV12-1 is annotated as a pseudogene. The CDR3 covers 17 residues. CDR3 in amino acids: CASSLFPTALAKNIQYF. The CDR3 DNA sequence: TGTGCCAGCAGCTTGTTCCCTACGGCTCTAGCCAAAAACATTCAGTACTTC.

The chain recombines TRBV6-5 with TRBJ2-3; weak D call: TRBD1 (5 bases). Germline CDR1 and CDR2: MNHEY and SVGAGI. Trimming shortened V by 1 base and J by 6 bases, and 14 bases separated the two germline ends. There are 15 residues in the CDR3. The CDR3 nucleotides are TGTGCCAGCAGTTACTTCTCAGGGTCCCGGGATACGCAGTATTTT. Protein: CASSYFSGSRDTQYF.

Here the CDR3 DNA reads TGCAGCGTTGAACGGCTAGCGTTTCAAGAGACCCAGTACTTC. Encoded protein: CSVERLAFQETQYF. The chain links TRBV29-1 to TRBJ2-5; D might be TRBD2 (6 bases). Germline V CDR1 and CDR2: SQVTM, ANQGSEA. The V and J ends lost 2 bases and 2 bases respectively, with 12 bases between them. This CDR3 is built from 14 residues.

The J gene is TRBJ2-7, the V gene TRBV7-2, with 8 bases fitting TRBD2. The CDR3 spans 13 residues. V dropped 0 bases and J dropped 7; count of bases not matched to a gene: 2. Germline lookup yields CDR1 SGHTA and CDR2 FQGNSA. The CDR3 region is CASSLALAGEQYF. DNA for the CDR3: TGTGCCAGCAGCTTAGCGCTAGCGGGTGAGCAGTACTTC.